The next 14 T cell receptor beta chains were all read from a single sample in a study of cytomegalovirus exposure and HLA in healthy donors. The primer mix had 60 Vbeta and 13 Jbeta primers. Assay: immunoSEQ multiplex PCR; the TCRdb copy retains only in-frame clones and omits some. Of 100,000 or so clones in the sample, about 15% were seen once. Material: PBMCs. The receptors shown here come from a female donor in good health and CMV-seronegative.

This clone appeared a few times. V is TRBV19 and J is TRBJ1-2; D is unresolved. Trimming left V 3 bases short and J 4 bases short, with 12 bases between. The CDR3 contains 14 residues. CDR1 and CDR2 (germline): LNHDA, SQIVND (reference sequence). For the CDR3, the DNA is TGTGCCAGTAGTATCGTGCAGGCCTCCTATGGCTACACCTTC. Its protein is CASSIVQASYGYTF.

This clone was counted between two and nine times. The CDR3 DNA reads as TGTGCCAGCAGCTTCCCGACGGGATACGGAGAGACCCAGTACTTC. This translates into CASSFPTGYGETQYF. The chain joins TRBV7-2 to TRBJ2-5; tentatively, D is TRBD2 (5 bases). Looked up from germline, CDR1 is SGHTA and CDR2 is FQGNSA. The CDR3 spans 15 residues. V was pared by 3 bases and J by 4 bases, with 15 bases between.

The chain employs TRBV10-2 and TRBJ2-1, with D unclear. Germline lookup yields CDR1 WSHSY and CDR2 SAAADI. CDR3 length equals 17 residues. V was cut by 2 bases and J by 0 bases, with 14 bases left in between. In nucleotides, the CDR3 is TGCGCCAGCAGTGAGACAGCCGTTCTACCCTCCTACAATGAGCAGTTCTTC. It codes for CASSETAVLPSYNEQFF.

The chain links TRBV28 to TRBJ1-1; no reliable D call. Germline V CDR1 and CDR2: MDHEN, SYDVKM. Trimming removed 2 bases from V and 5 bases from J, with 15 bases in between. The CDR3 runs to 15 residues. The CDR3 reads CASSLPVRAGTEAFF. The CDR3 region has the DNA TGTGCCAGCAGTTTACCCGTGAGAGCCGGGACTGAAGCTTTCTTT.

This chain uses TRBV2 with TRBJ2-2; D might be TRBD2 (5 bases). Germline loops: CDR1 SNHLY, CDR2 FYNNEI. This CDR3 has 16 amino acids. The germline V and J ends were trimmed by 4 bases and 0 bases, with 12 bases remaining between them. This chain's CDR3 is CASSGEASTNTGELFF. The CDR3 DNA is TGTGCCAGCAGTGGAGAGGCTAGCACGAACACCGGGGAGCTGTTTTTT.

V and J are TRBV2 and TRBJ2-5, with a weak D call TRBD1 (5 bases). Trimming took off 2 bases at V and 5 bases at J, with 12 bases between the two ends. CDR1 and CDR2 (germline): SNHLY, FYNNEI. The CDR3 extends over 14 amino acids. CDR3 DNA: TGTGCCAGCAGTGAATGGCAGGGTAGGGAGACCCAGTACTTC. It translates to CASSEWQGRETQYF.

The chain carries TRBV7-9 and TRBJ2-3; no clear D gene. V was pared by 2 bases and J by 1 base, with 13 bases between. Germline values: CDR1 SEHNR, CDR2 FQNEAQ (reference sequence). CDR3 length equals 16 residues. CDR3: CASSLRASLRTDTQYF. The DNA for the CDR3 is TGTGCCAGCAGCTTAAGAGCTAGTTTGCGCACAGATACGCAGTATTTT.

This clone came up a few times. This chain uses TRBV11-2 with TRBJ2-1; 9 bases are a match to TRBD1. V dropped 8 bases and J dropped 3; count of bases not matched to a gene: 5. The length of the CDR3 is 14 residues. CDR1 SGHAT and CDR2 FQNNGV come from the germline V gene. CDR3: CASRPGQGYNEQFF. CDR3 in DNA: TGTGCCAGCCGACCGGGACAGGGCTACAATGAGCAGTTCTTC. Complete variable domain (other parts from reference TRBV11-2 and TRBJ2-1): EAGVAQSPRYKIIEKRQSVAFWCNPISGHATLYWYQQILGQGPKLLIQFQNNGVVDDSQLPKDRFSAERLKGVDSTLKIQPAKLEDSAVYLCASRPGQGYNEQFFGPGTRLTVL.

This chain links TRBV30 with TRBJ1-1; D not resolved. The CDR3 loop spans 14 amino acids. V was clipped by 3 bases and J by 3 bases, with 14 bases between them. Germline values: CDR1 GTSNPN, CDR2 SVGIG (reference sequence). CDR3 region: CAWSLSISDTEAFF. The CDR3 DNA reads as TGTGCCTGGAGCCTGAGCATCTCGGACACTGAAGCTTTCTTT.

The chain links TRBV7-6 to TRBJ1-2, with 8 bases that match TRBD1. CDR1 is SGHVS, CDR2 FNYEAQ, per germline. Trimming at V came to 4 bases and at J to 2 bases, leaving 9 bases not matched to a gene. This CDR3 is built from 16 residues. For the CDR3, the DNA is TGTGCCAGCAGCTCTGCCTTCAGGGGGCAGAACTATGGCTACACCTTC. Protein sequence: CASSSAFRGQNYGYTF.

This clone has only a few counts. V and J are TRBV6-5 and TRBJ2-5, with D possibly matching TRBD1 (5 bases). The germline V gene has CDR1 MNHEY and CDR2 SVGAGI. The CDR3 has 13 residues. The germline V and J ends were trimmed by 5 bases and 2 bases, with 9 bases remaining between them. The CDR3 bases are TGTGCCAGCAGTCTGACAGTACAAGAGACCCAGTACTTC. Its protein product is CASSLTVQETQYF.

V is TRBV27 and J is TRBJ2-7, with 8 bases that match TRBD2. CDR1 is MNHEY and CDR2 is SMNVEV in the germline V gene (reference sequence). This CDR3 region has 14 residues. J gave up 3 bases and V 5 bases, and 6 bases lay outside the gene matches. CDR3 sequence (DNA): TGTGCCAGCAGTGAGAGCGGGAGCCTCTACGAGCAGTACTTC. Translated: CASSESGSLYEQYF.

This rearrangement joins TRBV9 to TRBJ1-2; D remains ambiguous. CDR3 length: 15 residues. Germline V gene lookup returns CDR1 SGDLS and CDR2 YYNGEE. Trimming removed 3 bases at V and 4 bases at J, with 16 bases between. CDR3 DNA sequence: TGTGCCAGCAGCGAGACACTGGACGGGGTCTATGGCTACACCTTC. Its protein product is CASSETLDGVYGYTF.

V usage is TRBV6-1 and J usage is TRBJ1-1; 7 positions agree with TRBD1. The CDR3 sequence is 18 residues long. Germline loops: CDR1 MNHNS, CDR2 SASEGT. V shed 1 base and J 3 bases; nucleotides not matched to a gene: 14. The CDR3 coding sequence is TGTGCCAGCAGTGAAGGGCCCTGGGCAGGGGGGTATGACACTGAAGCTTTCTTT. Amino acid sequence: CASSEGPWAGGYDTEAFF.